A single sample is the source of the 12 T cell receptor beta chains below, sequenced in a study of blood T cell repertoires in COVID-19. Profiled with immunoSEQ multiplex PCR; TCRdb holds only in-frame clones, not every one. In the table there are 130,000 or so clones, roughly 84% of which are singletons. Sequences were obtained from peripheral blood. These receptors were taken from a man in his fifties or sixties with acute or convalescent COVID-19.

The J gene is TRBJ2-2, the V gene TRBV5-1; D is perhaps TRBD2 (6 bases). Germline values: CDR1 SGHRS, CDR2 YFSETQ. V dropped 4 bases and J dropped 0 bases, with 7 bases sitting between them. This CDR3 comprises 14 residues. CDR3 sequence: CASSGGANTGELFF. CDR3 sequence (DNA): TGCGCCAGCAGCGGAGGGGCGAACACCGGGGAGCTGTTTTTT.

The V gene is TRBV30, the J gene TRBJ1-3; D gene uncertain. Germline V CDR1 and CDR2: GTSNPN, SVGIG (reference sequence). V lost 3 bases and J lost 1, with 4 bases in between. The CDR3 runs 12 residues. CDR3 loop: CAWRRSGNTIYF. The CDR3 bases are TGTGCCTGGAGGCGGTCTGGAAACACCATATATTTT.

The rearrangement joins TRBV5-1 to TRBJ1-4; TRBD1 aligns across 7 bases. Germline CDR1 reads SGHRS; CDR2 reads YFSETQ. This CDR3 contains 16 residues. Unmatched junction bases numbered 5, after V lost 0 bases and J lost 3 bases. The CDR3 reads CASSLGGQPSNEKLFF. The CDR3 nucleotides are TGCGCCAGCAGCTTGGGGGGACAGCCTTCTAATGAAAAACTGTTTTTT.

This chain connects TRBV27 to TRBJ2-7; D might be TRBD2 (6 bases). The CDR3 has 18 residues. Germline lookup yields CDR1 MNHEY and CDR2 SMNVEV (reference sequence). V dropped 5 bases and J dropped 1 base, with 24 bases sitting between them. The CDR3 bases are TGTGCCAGCAGTACCCCGTCTCGGGCCAGCGGAGGGTCCTACGAGCAGTACTTC. This translates into CASSTPSRASGGSYEQYF.

V gene TRBV3-1 (or the pseudogene TRBV3-2) combines with J gene TRBJ1-1, with 7 bases that match TRBD1. Germline V gives CDR1 LGHDT, CDR2 YNNKEL (reference sequence). The CDR3 length is 14 residues. Trimming at V came to 4 bases and at J to 5 bases, leaving 7 bases not matched to a gene. The DNA of the CDR3 is TGTGCCAGCAGCCCGCCTCCAGGGGGAACTGAAGCTTTCTTT. Protein product: CASSPPPGGTEAFF.

The chain links TRBV7-3 to TRBJ2-3; a weak D match, TRBD2 (6 bases). The CDR3 sequence is 14 residues long. Trimming shortened V by 4 bases and J by 0 bases, and 8 bases separated the two germline ends. Germline V gene lookup returns CDR1 SGHTA and CDR2 FQGTGA. CDR3 sequence: CASSSGLSTDTQYF. The CDR3 DNA sequence: TGTGCCAGCAGCTCGGGACTCAGCACAGATACGCAGTATTTT. The full variable domain, with the rest looked up from reference TRBV7-3 and TRBJ2-3, is GAGVSQTPSNKVTEKGKYVELRCDPISGHTALYWYRQSLGQGPEFLIYFQGTGAADDSGLPNDRFFAVRPEGSVSTLKIQRTERGDSAVYLCASSSGLSTDTQYFGPGTRLTVL.

The rearrangement links TRBV7-9 to TRBJ2-1, with D unresolved. This CDR3 comprises 15 residues. The germline V gene encodes CDR1 SEHNR and CDR2 FQNEAQ (reference sequence). The ends were cut back, 4 bases at V and 5 bases at J, with 15 bases in the middle. The CDR3 here is CASSSAYPMDNEQFF. CDR3 coding DNA: TGTGCCAGCAGCTCCGCCTATCCTATGGACAATGAGCAGTTCTTC.

This clone was detected only once. V gene TRBV6-5 combines with J gene TRBJ2-7; D gene unclear. The V end was cut by 8 bases, the J end by 4 bases, with 12 bases between. CDR3 length equals 12 residues. Germline loops: CDR1 MNHEY, CDR2 SVGAGI. CDR3 loop: CASDSLGYEQYF. CDR3 nucleotide sequence: TGTGCCAGCGACTCACTCGGGTACGAGCAGTACTTC.

V usage is TRBV4-1 and J usage is TRBJ2-7; TRBD2 matches at 9 bases. V lost 0 bases and J lost 3; bases outside the gene matches: 3. The V gene's germline CDR1 is MGHRA and CDR2 YSYEKL. The CDR3 length is 15 residues. CDR3 region: CASSQDERGVYEQYF. CDR3 nucleotide sequence: TGCGCCAGCAGCCAAGATGAGCGGGGGGTCTACGAGCAGTACTTC.

The chain recombines TRBV5-1 with TRBJ2-7; TRBD1 matches 9 bases. The CDR3 runs to 18 residues. J was trimmed by 8 bases and V by 1 base; bases with no gene match: 19. Germline V gives CDR1 SGHRS, CDR2 YFSETQ. The CDR3 loop is CASSLRGQAGQGIDKQYF. The CDR3 DNA sequence: TGCGCCAGCAGCTTGCGGGGCCAGGCGGGACAGGGTATCGACAAGCAGTACTTC.

The V gene is TRBV4-1, the J gene TRBJ2-7; TRBD2 is a possible D gene (6 bases). V lost 5 bases and J 4 bases, leaving 18 bases between the germline ends. In germline, CDR1 is MGHRA, CDR2 YSYEKL. The CDR3 spans 15 residues. The CDR3 spells CASSSQGRGGYEQYF. The CDR3 nucleotides are TGCGCCAGCAGCTCACAAGGGCGGGGTGGTTACGAGCAGTACTTC.

This clone occurred once. This rearrangement joins TRBV4-2 to TRBJ2-5, with 8 bases fitting TRBD2. CDR1 and CDR2 from the germline V gene are LGHNA and YNFKEQ. With V trimmed by 3 bases and J by 5 bases, 8 bases remained unmatched. The CDR3 sequence is 15 residues long. CDR3 residues: CASSHRLAWEETQYF. For the CDR3, the DNA is TGTGCCAGCAGCCACCGACTAGCGTGGGAGGAGACCCAGTACTTC.